This TCR beta chain was profiled in a study of T cells in Graves' hyperthyroidism and ophthalmopathy (dated by TCRdb to the late 2010s). For context, the study as a whole: Peripheral blood was collected at initial diagnosis, before any treatment. The roughly 94 discovery patients were randomly divided into training and test sets at a 7:3 ratio. The paper describes TCR Vbeta CDR3 sequencing of 120 to 150 peripheral blood samples, made up of 43 ophthalmopathy patients, around 78 hyperthyroidism patients and some 17 progressor patients. After blood sampling, hyperthyroidism patients were treated with methimazole at a starting dose of 30 mg daily, and ophthalmopathy patients were treated with high-dose intravenous methylprednisolone. In about 6 Graves' hyperthyroidism patients, the study also compared T-cell repertoires from thyroid tissue with T-cell repertoires from blood. To identify distinguishing TCR V-J signatures, a discovery cohort of about 100 patients was used, comprising 40 to 45 with Graves' ophthalmopathy and under 60 with stable Graves' hyperthyroidism. An independent validation cohort of about 20 hyperthyroidism patients and some 15 patients who later progressed to ophthalmopathy tested prospective prediction of ophthalmopathy.

What the research found in general, with its limitations: A model built on a 13 V-J signature distinguished ophthalmopathy from stable hyperthyroidism, reaching roughly 88% sensitivity and approximately 83% specificity in cross-validation and 80%/75% in testing. Most expanded thyroid clonotypes (frequency above 0.001) were also detected in blood, suggesting blood repertoires may reflect thyroid immune responses. In validation, the model predicted progression to ophthalmopathy a median of approximately 6.3 months before onset, with around 70% sensitivity and about 75% specificity. Sample size was not statistically predetermined, and investigators were not blinded to group allocation.

Amplification of TCR beta CDR3 regions was carried out from RNA transcripts. The TCR CDR3 was subjected to a first round of RT-PCR using the HTBI primer set and the Qiagen OneStep RT-PCR kit. The libraries were constructed in a second round of multiplex PCR and then size-selected and purified. Sequencing of the libraries was done on an Illumina HiSeq2000 using paired-end 100 bp reads. The study's own analysis went as follows. SOAPnuke was used to process the raw data, throwing out any read that contained adapters or uncalled bases, had a mean Phred below 15, or lacked an exact constant-primer or identifier match. COPE v1.2.5 was used to merge the high-quality paired reads, and each unique nucleotide sequence was defined as a clonotype. MiTCR v1.1 was used to align the clonotypes against IMGT TRBV, TRBD and TRBJ reference segments. Analysis was restricted to V-J combinations with a frequency above 0.0001, which covered 99.2% of repertoires. A TCS score was defined as the ratio between F50 (clonal expansion) and ExV (chaos), using BLOSUM62-based TCRdist between CDR3 peptides within each V-J. Welch's t-statistics and random forest reduced around 510 V-J features to some 14, which were used in a naive Bayes classifier (R e1071). TCRdb reprocessing: public reads trimmed at Q25 with fastp, clones called with MiXCR, in-frame beta chains kept. Identical CDR3 protein sequences are pooled into one entry, listed with their most common genes and DNA. The V and J calls shown here were made by TCRdb, not taken from the authors' results. The sample table shows about 400,000 distinct CDR3 sequences, and approximately 15% are seen once. Together, the top ten hold around a third of the sample.

Stable Graves' hyperthyroidism was defined as the absence of progression to ophthalmopathy over 18 months of follow-up. Hyperthyroidism patients were newly diagnosed, had a disease duration of under 2 months, and were aged 18 to 65 years. Any patient with an uncontrolled infection, another autoimmune disease, pregnancy or lactation was excluded. Clinical symptoms, serum thyroxine and TRAb, thyroid ultrasound, and orbital computed tomography formed the basis for the diagnoses. PBMCs were isolated from more than 8 ml of fresh peripheral blood by Ficoll-Paque density gradient centrifugation. Total RNA was extracted with Trizol reagent, and quality was checked on an Agilent 2100 Bioanalyzer. Ten or more counts support this clonotype. This clone's antigen is unknown. Per-nucleotide qualities are absent, and no much larger clonotype sits a single base away. Sequencing was performed on blood. This sequence was found in a woman aged 30 to 39 with Graves' hyperthyroidism.

This receptor carries the CDR3 CASSPPQGYGYTF. The sequenced DNA is TGTGCCAGCTCACCACCACAGGGATATGGCTACACCTTC. Recombination joined TRBV18 with TRBJ1-2; D gene: possibly TRBD1, on 6 matching bases. There are 13 amino acids in the CDR3, from cysteine to phenylalanine inclusive. The sequence is cut down to CDR3 DNA, 39 bases in frame from base 1. The junction carries 7 bases between V and J, which are trimmed by 0 bases and 5 bases respectively. From a lookup of the germline V gene, CDR1 and CDR2 are KGHSH and LQKENI.